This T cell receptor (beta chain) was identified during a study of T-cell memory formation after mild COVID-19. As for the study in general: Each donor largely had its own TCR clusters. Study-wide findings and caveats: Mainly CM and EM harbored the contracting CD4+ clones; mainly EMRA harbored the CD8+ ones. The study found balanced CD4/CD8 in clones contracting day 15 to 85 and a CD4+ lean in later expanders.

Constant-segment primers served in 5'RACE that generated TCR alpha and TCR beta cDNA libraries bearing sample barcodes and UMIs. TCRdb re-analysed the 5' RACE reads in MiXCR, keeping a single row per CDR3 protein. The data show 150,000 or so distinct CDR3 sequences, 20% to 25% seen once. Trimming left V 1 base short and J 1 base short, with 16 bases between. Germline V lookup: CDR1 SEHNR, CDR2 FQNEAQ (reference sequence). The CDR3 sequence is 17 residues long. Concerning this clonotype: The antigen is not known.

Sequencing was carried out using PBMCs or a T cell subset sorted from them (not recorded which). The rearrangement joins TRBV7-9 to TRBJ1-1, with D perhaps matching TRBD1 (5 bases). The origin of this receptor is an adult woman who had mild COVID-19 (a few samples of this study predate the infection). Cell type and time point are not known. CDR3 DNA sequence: TGTGCCAGCAGCTTAGGGGTTCTCGAAGGGGCGAACACTGAAGCTTTCTTT. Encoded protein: CASSLGVLEGANTEAFF.